This is a list of T cell receptor beta chains from one sample in a study of T cells in Graves' hyperthyroidism and ophthalmopathy. One entry per CDR3 protein, called by TCRdb with MiXCR from the multiplex PCR reads. The table has around 620,000 distinct CDR3 sequences, around 42% seen once. Material: peripheral blood or thyroid tissue (not recorded which). The receptors stem from an adult woman with Graves' disease, either hyperthyroidism or ophthalmopathy (not recorded which). Each CDR3 is given without its conserved first and last residue. Where a row states a size, it is once, few, many or the class of an expanded clone; other rows omit it.

j_call: TRBJ1-5; v_call: TRBV19; clone_size: -; cdr3_aa: ASRLKPGPQH
j_call: TRBJ1-2; v_call: TRBV7-9; clone_size: many; cdr3_aa: ASGDRVEGYT
j_call: TRBJ1-2; v_call: TRBV7-9; clone_size: -; cdr3_aa: ASSVGTGATGYT
j_call: TRBJ1-1; v_call: TRBV12-3/TRBV12-4; clone_size: -; cdr3_aa: ASSSTGIQHEAF
j_call: TRBJ1-6; v_call: TRBV5-4; clone_size: many; cdr3_aa: ASSFEFANSPLH
j_call: TRBJ1-4; v_call: TRBV11-2; clone_size: many; cdr3_aa: ASSSGGGGAREKLF
j_call: TRBJ1-1; v_call: TRBV5-1; clone_size: many; cdr3_aa: ASSHSGPLGGNTEAF
j_call: TRBJ2-7; v_call: TRBV20-1; clone_size: many; cdr3_aa: SATSGRTPYEQY
j_call: TRBJ2-5; v_call: TRBV29-1; clone_size: -; cdr3_aa: SLAQLGETQY
j_call: TRBJ1-5; v_call: TRBV11-2; clone_size: -; cdr3_aa: ASSWPQH
j_call: TRBJ1-3; v_call: TRBV28; clone_size: -; cdr3_aa: ASSSVTGRNTIY